This TCR beta chain appears in the sequencing data of a study of T-cell memory formation after mild COVID-19. Study-wide findings and caveats: Prior to infection, memory already included some responding clones, suggesting cross-reactive memory joined.

Concerning this clonotype: The antigen is undetermined.

Sample barcodes and UMIs were carried by the TCR alpha and TCR beta cDNA libraries that 5'RACE generated with constant-segment primers. TCRdb reanalysed the 5' RACE reads using MiXCR and keeps one entry per CDR3 protein. Here the sample spans a few hundred thousand distinct CDR3 sequences, under 30% being singletons. Germline lookup yields CDR1 MNHEY and CDR2 SVGAGI. The CDR3 consists of 12 residues. The ends were cut back, 4 bases at V and 7 bases at J, with 8 bases in the middle. Sample: PBMCs or a T cell subset sorted from them (not recorded which). The TCR originated in an adult woman who had mild COVID-19 (a few samples of this study predate the infection). Cell type and time point are not known. The rearrangement uses TRBV6-5 and TRBJ1-5, with D uncertain. As DNA, the CDR3 is TGTGCCAGCAGTTCCCCGGGACAGCCCCAGCATTTT. It is translated as CASSSPGQPQHF.